The rows below give T cell receptor beta chains drawn from one sample of a study of cytomegalovirus exposure and HLA in healthy donors. The assay was immunoSEQ multiplex PCR, and TCRdb's table has in-frame clones only and misses some. The repertoire holds some 180,000 clones, roughly 85% seen once, with approximately 2.2% in the top ten. The sample was PBMCs. The receptors derive from a woman between 50 and 59 years old in good health and CMV-seronegative. CDR3s include the opening cysteine and the closing phenylalanine or tryptophan. The D gene is left open where the match is weak. For some rows the clone size is stated as once, few or many, or as a class when expanded; others skip it.

D,size,J,length,V,DNA,CDR3
NA,NA,TRBJ1-1,15,TRBV5-1,TGCGCCAGCAGCTGGGGGGACGGTATGAACACTGAAGCTTTCTTT,CASSWGDGMNTEAFF
TRBD1,NA,TRBJ2-1,14,TRBV5-1,TGCGCCAGCAGCGCGACAGGGGGTTACAATGAGCAGTTCTTC,CASSATGGYNEQFF
NA,once,TRBJ2-7,13,TRBV7-9,TGTGCCAGCAGCTTAGACAGTTCCTACGAGCAGTACTTC,CASSLDSSYEQYF
NA,NA,TRBJ1-2,15,TRBV27,TGTGCCAGCAGTTCCTCTTACAGAGCCGGGGGTGGCTACACCTTC,CASSSSYRAGGGYTF
TRBD1,NA,TRBJ2-1,14,TRBV2,TGTGCCAGCAAGGCACAGGGGGCCTACAATGAGCAGTTCTTC,CASKAQGAYNEQFF
TRBD1,few,TRBJ1-2,14,TRBV28,TGTGCCAGCAGCCCAGGGGGTTCGTCATATGGCTACACCTTC,CASSPGGSSYGYTF
TRBD1,NA,TRBJ2-1,15,TRBV28,TGTGCCAGCAGTCTGCCGGGACAGGGTATCTATGAGCAGTTCTTC,CASSLPGQGIYEQFF
TRBD1,few,TRBJ2-7,13,TRBV27,TGTGCCAGCAGTTCCAACAGGGGGAGCGAGCAGTACTTC,CASSSNRGSEQYF
TRBD1,NA,TRBJ2-2,16,TRBV11-3,TGTGCCAGCAGCTTAATGGACAGGGTAAACACCGGGGAGCTGTTTTTT,CASSLMDRVNTGELFF
TRBD2,NA,TRBJ2-3,17,TRBV7-3,TGTGCCAGCAGCGGTCGTCAGACTAGCGGGACGACAGATACGCAGTATTTT,CASSGRQTSGTTDTQYF
NA,NA,TRBJ2-7,13,TRBV29-1,TGCAGCGTTGAAGCCTTGGACACCTACGAGCAGTACTTC,CSVEALDTYEQYF
NA,NA,TRBJ2-7,13,TRBV6-5,TGTGCCAGCAGTTACTCACTTGCCTACGAGCAGTACTTC,CASSYSLAYEQYF
TRBD2,once,TRBJ2-5,15,TRBV7-8,TGTGCCAGCAGCTTAGGCGGGGGTTTTCTAGAGACCCAGTACTTC,CASSLGGGFLETQYF
TRBD2,NA,TRBJ2-7,18,TRBV13,TGTGCCAGCAGCCCTCGACTAGCGGGAGTTGAAGGGACCTACGAGCAGTACTTC,CASSPRLAGVEGTYEQYF
TRBD2,NA,TRBJ2-7,15,TRBV30,TGTGCCTCCTCTTATGGGACTAGCGGATCCTACGAGCAGTACTTC,CASSYGTSGSYEQYF
NA,NA,TRBJ1-5,14,TRBV7-8,TGTGCCAGCAGCTTAGCAGCGGGAAATCAGCCCCAGCATTTT,CASSLAAGNQPQHF
NA,NA,TRBJ2-7,15,TRBV19,TGTGCCAGTAGTATAGATCCTGGAGGTCCCTACGAGCAGTACTTC,CASSIDPGGPYEQYF
NA,NA,TRBJ2-1,13,TRBV7-9,TGTGCCAGCAGCCCCTCGTCCTACAATGAGCAGTTCTTC,CASSPSSYNEQFF
NA,NA,TRBJ2-7,14,TRBV7-9,TGTTCCAGCAGCTTTGGCGGGGTCCCCTACGAGCAGTACTTC,CSSSFGGVPYEQYF
NA,NA,TRBJ1-3,14,TRBV19,TGTGCCAGTAATCGACAGATCTCTGGAAACACCATATATTTT,CASNRQISGNTIYF
TRBD2,once,TRBJ2-5,15,TRBV19,TGTGCCAGTACGGGGACTAGCGGGGTCCAAGAGACCCAGTACTTC,CASTGTSGVQETQYF
TRBD1,NA,TRBJ1-6,18,TRBV4-1,TGCGCCAGCAGCCCCGGGACAGTGGATGGTGCCTATAATTCACCCCTCCACTTT,CASSPGTVDGAYNSPLHF
TRBD1,NA,TRBJ2-7,16,TRBV27,TGTGCCAGCAGTTCAGAGACCGGGACAGGCTACGCCGAGCAGTACTTC,CASSSETGTGYAEQYF
TRBD2,NA,TRBJ2-7,14,TRBV27,TGTGCCAGCAGTCGGACTAGCGGTTCCTACGAGCAGTACTTC,CASSRTSGSYEQYF
TRBD2,once,TRBJ2-7,15,TRBV7-3,TGTGCCAGCAGCTTAACTAGCGGGAGCTCCTACGAGCAGTACTTC,CASSLTSGSSYEQYF
TRBD1,NA,TRBJ2-7,15,TRBV4-3,TGCGCCAGCAGCAATTGGGGACAGGGTATCCACGAGCAGTACTTC,CASSNWGQGIHEQYF
NA,NA,TRBJ2-3,13,TRBV5-1,TGCGCCAGCAGCAGACAGCGCACAGATACGCAGTATTTT,CASSRQRTDTQYF
TRBD1,NA,TRBJ1-6,16,TRBV4-1,TGCGCCAGCAGCCAATCAGGACAGGGACGTAATTCACCCCTCCACTTT,CASSQSGQGRNSPLHF
NA,NA,TRBJ2-3,15,TRBV6-6,TGTGCCAGCAGGGTTAGCGGATACTACACAGATACGCAGTATTTT,CASRVSGYYTDTQYF
TRBD1,NA,TRBJ2-1,16,TRBV7-9,TGTGCCAGCAGCCTCTTGGGGACAGTTGTCTACAATGAGCAGTTCTTC,CASSLLGTVVYNEQFF
NA,once,TRBJ2-1,11,TRBV5-1,TGCGCCAGCAATGGGGCGGAAGAGCAGTTCTTC,CASNGAEEQFF
NA,NA,TRBJ2-7,16,TRBV2,TGTGCCAGCAGCTTCCCTGATAGGGGAACCTCCTACGAGCAGTACTTC,CASSFPDRGTSYEQYF
TRBD2,few,TRBJ2-7,16,TRBV7-2,TGTGCCAGCAGCTTAGACTTTAGCGGGGTATCCTACGAGCAGTACTTC,CASSLDFSGVSYEQYF
NA,NA,TRBJ1-2,14,TRBV6-5,TGTGCCAGCAGTTACGGGACATACGGGAATGGCTACACCTTC,CASSYGTYGNGYTF
TRBD1,NA,TRBJ1-1,15,TRBV5-1,TGCGCCAGCAGGGGAACAGGGGGCTCCAACACTGAAGCTTTCTTT,CASRGTGGSNTEAFF
TRBD2,NA,TRBJ2-7,13,TRBV6-5,TGTGCCAGCAGGCCGGGACTAGTCAACGAGCAGTACTTC,CASRPGLVNEQYF
TRBD1,NA,TRBJ2-7,15,TRBV28,TGTGCCAGCAGTTTAACCGGGACAGGTGGTCACGAGCAGTACTTC,CASSLTGTGGHEQYF
TRBD1,NA,TRBJ1-5,18,TRBV28,TGTGCCAGCAGTCTCTTAGCCGGACAGGGCTATAGCAATCAGCCCCAGCATTTT,CASSLLAGQGYSNQPQHF
TRBD1,NA,TRBJ1-2,15,TRBV18,TGTGCCAGCTCACCGTCGACAGGGGGGGACTATGGCTACACCTTC,CASSPSTGGDYGYTF